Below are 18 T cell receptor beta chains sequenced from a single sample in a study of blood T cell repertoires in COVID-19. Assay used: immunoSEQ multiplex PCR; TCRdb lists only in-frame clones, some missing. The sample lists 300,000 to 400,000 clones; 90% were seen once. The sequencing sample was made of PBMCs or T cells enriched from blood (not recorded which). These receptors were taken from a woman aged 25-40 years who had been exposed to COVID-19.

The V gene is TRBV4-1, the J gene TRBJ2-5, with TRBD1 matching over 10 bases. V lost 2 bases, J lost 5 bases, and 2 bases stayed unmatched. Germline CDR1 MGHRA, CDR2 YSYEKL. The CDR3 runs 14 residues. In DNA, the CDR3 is TGCGCCAGCAGCCAACGGGGACAGGGGGAGACCCAGTACTTC. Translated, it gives CASSQRGQGETQYF.

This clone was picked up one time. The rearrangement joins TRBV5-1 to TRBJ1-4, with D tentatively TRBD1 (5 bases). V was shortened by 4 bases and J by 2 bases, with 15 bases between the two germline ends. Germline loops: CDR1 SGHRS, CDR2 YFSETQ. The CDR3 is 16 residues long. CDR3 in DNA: TGCGCCAGCAGCCTGGTGGGGAGGGGTACTAATGAAAAACTGTTTTTT. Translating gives CASSLVGRGTNEKLFF.

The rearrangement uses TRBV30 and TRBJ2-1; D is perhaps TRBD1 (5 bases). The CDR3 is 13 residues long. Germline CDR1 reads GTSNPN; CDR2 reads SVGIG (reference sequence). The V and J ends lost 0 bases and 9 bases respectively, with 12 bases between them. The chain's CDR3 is CAWSVLFQGEQFF. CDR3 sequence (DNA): TGTGCCTGGAGTGTACTTTTTCAGGGTGAGCAGTTCTTC.

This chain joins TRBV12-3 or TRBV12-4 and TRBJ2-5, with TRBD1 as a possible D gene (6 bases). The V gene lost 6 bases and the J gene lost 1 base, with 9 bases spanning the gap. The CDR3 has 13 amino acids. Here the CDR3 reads CASRMDSQETQYF. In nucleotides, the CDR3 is TGTGCCAGCAGGATGGACAGCCAAGAGACCCAGTACTTC.

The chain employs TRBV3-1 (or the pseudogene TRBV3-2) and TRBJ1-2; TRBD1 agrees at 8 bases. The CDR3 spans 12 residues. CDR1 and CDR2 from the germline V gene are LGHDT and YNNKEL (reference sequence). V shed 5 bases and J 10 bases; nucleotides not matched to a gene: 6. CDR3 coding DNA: TGTGCCAGCAGCACGACAGGGGCTACCTACACCTTC. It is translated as CASSTTGATYTF.

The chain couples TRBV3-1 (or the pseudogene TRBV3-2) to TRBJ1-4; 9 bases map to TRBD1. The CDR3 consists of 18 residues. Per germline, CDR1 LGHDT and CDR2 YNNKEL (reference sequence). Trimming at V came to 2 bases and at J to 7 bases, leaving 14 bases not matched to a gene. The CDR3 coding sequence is TGTGCCAGCAGCCAACCCAGGACAGGGGTGATGCGGGGTGAAAAACTGTTTTTT. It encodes CASSQPRTGVMRGEKLFF.

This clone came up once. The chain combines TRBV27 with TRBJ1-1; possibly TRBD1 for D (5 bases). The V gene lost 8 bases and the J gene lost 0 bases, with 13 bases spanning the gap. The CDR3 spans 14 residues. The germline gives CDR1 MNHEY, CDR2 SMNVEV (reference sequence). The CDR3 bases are TGTGCCAGCCGATCGGGGGAGCTGAACACTGAAGCTTTCTTT. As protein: CASRSGELNTEAFF.

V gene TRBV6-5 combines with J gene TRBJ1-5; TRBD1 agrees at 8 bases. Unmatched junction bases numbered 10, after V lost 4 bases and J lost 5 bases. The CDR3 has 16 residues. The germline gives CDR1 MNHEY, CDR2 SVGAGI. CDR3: CASSFYSGGGDQPQHF. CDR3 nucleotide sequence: TGTGCCAGCAGTTTTTACTCAGGGGGCGGGGATCAGCCCCAGCATTTT.

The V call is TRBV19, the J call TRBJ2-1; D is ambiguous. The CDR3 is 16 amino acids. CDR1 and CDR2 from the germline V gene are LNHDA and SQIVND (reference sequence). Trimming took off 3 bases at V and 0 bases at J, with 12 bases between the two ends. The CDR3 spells CASSIPVSYSYNEQFF. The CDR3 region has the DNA TGTGCCAGTAGTATCCCGGTGAGCTACTCCTACAATGAGCAGTTCTTC.

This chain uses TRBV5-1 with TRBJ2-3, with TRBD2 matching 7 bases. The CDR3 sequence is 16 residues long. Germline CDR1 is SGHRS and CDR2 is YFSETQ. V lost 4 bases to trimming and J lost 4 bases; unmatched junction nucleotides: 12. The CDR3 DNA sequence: TGCGCCAGCAGCGGCCGGCAAAGGGGAGGGGCAGATACGCAGTATTTT. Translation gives CASSGRQRGGADTQYF.

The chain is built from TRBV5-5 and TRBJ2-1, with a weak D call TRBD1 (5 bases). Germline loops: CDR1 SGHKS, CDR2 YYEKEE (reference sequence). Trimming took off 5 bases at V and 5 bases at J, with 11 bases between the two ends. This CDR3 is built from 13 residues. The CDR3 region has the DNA TGTGCCAGCAGGGGGCCTCGGAACAATGAGCAGTTCTTC. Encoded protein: CASRGPRNNEQFF.

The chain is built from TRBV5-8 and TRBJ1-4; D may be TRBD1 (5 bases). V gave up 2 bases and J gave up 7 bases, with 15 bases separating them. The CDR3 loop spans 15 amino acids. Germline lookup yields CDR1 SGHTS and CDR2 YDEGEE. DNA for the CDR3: TGTGCCAGCAGCTTCAATCAGGGCGGGAGTGAAAAACTGTTTTTT. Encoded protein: CASSFNQGGSEKLFF.

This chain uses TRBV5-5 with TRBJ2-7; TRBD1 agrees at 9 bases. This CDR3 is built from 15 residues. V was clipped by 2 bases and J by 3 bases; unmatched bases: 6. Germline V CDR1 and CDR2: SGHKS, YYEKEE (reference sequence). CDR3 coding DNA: TGTGCCAGCAGCTTCGGGACAGGGTCGTACTACGAGCAGTACTTC. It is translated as CASSFGTGSYYEQYF.

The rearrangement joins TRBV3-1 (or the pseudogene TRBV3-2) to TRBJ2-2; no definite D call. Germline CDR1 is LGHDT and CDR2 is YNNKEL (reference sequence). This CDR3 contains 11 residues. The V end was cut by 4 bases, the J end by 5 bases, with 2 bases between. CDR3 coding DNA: TGTGCCAGCAGCCTAACCGGGGAGCTGTTTTTT. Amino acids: CASSLTGELFF.

The CDR3 region has the DNA TGTGCCAGTAGCATCAATGCCGGGTCGAATAGCAATCAGCCCCAGCATTTT. Residues: CASSINAGSNSNQPQHF. The chain combines TRBV19 with TRBJ1-5, with unresolved D. V shed 6 bases and J shed 0 bases, with 18 bases lying between them. CDR3 length: 17 amino acids. Germline values: CDR1 LNHDA, CDR2 SQIVND (reference sequence).

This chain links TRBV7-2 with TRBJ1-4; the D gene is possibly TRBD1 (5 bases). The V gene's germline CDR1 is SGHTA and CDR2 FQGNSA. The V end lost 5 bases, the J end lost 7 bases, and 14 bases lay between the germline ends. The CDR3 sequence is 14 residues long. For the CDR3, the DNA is TGTGCCAGCAGCCCCGGGAGGGGAGGTGAAAAACTGTTTTTT. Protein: CASSPGRGGEKLFF.

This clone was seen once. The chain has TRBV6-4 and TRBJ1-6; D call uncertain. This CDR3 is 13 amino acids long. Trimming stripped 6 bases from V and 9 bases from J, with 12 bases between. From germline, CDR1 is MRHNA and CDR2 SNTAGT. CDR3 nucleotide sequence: TGTGCCAGCAGACGTACTCTTAGTTCACCCCTCCACTTT. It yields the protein CASRRTLSSPLHF.

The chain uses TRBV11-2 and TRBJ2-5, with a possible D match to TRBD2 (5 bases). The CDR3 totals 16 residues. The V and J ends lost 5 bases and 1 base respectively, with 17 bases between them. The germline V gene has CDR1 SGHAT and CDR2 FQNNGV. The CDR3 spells CASSQPFHRGQETQYF. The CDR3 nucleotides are TGTGCCAGCAGCCAACCCTTCCACCGGGGCCAAGAGACCCAGTACTTC.